These 24 T cell receptor beta chains were sequenced from one sample in a study of vaccination and CD4 T cells after COVID-19 (dated by TCRdb to 2021 to 2024). These receptors have no identified antigens. The library relied on PCR. Sequencing took place on an Illumina iSeq 100. TCR sequencing of DNA from cultured CD4+ T cells used the Oncomine TCR Beta short-read assay at the Johns Hopkins FTIC core. Using fastp trimming at Q25 and MiXCR clonotype assembly, TCRdb reanalyzed the public sequencing data and kept in-frame beta chains. One record per CDR3 amino acid sequence lists the most common genes and DNA. Recorded for this sample are more than 15,000 distinct CDR3 sequences; approximately 58% of them occurred a single time. Jointly, the top ten make up about 5% of the sample. Interpreted using the paper, the treatment or condition label stands for: approximately nine-day PBMC culture with coronavirus spike peptide pools or control peptides (ViraFEST assay).

The specimen was CD4+ T cells from blood, cultured in vitro, collected after SARS-CoV-2 vaccination. The receptors stem from a human donor who had recovered from COVID-19.

The V gene is TRBV28, the J gene TRBJ1-1, with D unclear. V lost 6 bases to trimming and J lost 3 bases, with 2 bases between them. The V gene's germline CDR1 is MDHEN and CDR2 SYDVKM. The CDR3 extends over 10 amino acids. CDR3 sequence reads: CASRHTEAFF. In DNA, the CDR3 is TGTGCCAGCAGGCACACTGAAGCTTTCTTT.

The rearrangement uses TRBV19 and TRBJ2-7; 9 nucleotides line up with TRBD2. Germline V CDR1 and CDR2: LNHDA, SQIVND (reference sequence). Trimming removed 5 bases from V and 6 bases from J; junction bases left unmatched: 8. The CDR3 covers 14 residues. This CDR3 reads CASSSAGGPSEQYF. CDR3 sequence (DNA): TGTGCCAGTAGTTCGGCGGGAGGGCCCTCCGAGCAGTACTTC. Drawing the rest from reference TRBV19 and TRBJ2-7, the complete variable domain is DGGITQSPKYLFRKEGQNVTLSCEQNLNHDAMYWYRQDPGQGLRLIYYSQIVNDFQKGDIAEGYSVSREKKESFPLTVTSAQKNPTAFYLCASSSAGGPSEQYFGPGTRLTVT.

The chain carries TRBV19 and TRBJ1-6; 10 bases line up with TRBD1. Germline V gene sequence: CDR1 LNHDA, CDR2 SQIVND (reference sequence). This CDR3 contains 15 residues. V shed 7 bases, J shed 10 bases, and the junction held 10 bases outside the gene matches. The DNA for the CDR3 is TGTGCCAGTACCGAGGGACAGGGGATTGGGTCACCCCTCCACTTT. It codes for CASTEGQGIGSPLHF.

This clonotype has a single count. V and J are TRBV28 and TRBJ1-5; D is undetermined. Germline V gene data show CDR1 as MDHEN and CDR2 as SYDVKM. The CDR3 covers 13 residues. Trimming removed 6 bases from V and 4 bases from J, with 10 bases in between. CDR3 loop: CASRRSLNQPQHF. DNA for the CDR3: TGTGCCAGCAGGAGGTCTCTTAATCAGCCCCAGCATTTT.

This clonotype was counted between two and nine times. This chain links TRBV6-1 with TRBJ1-5, with a tentative D call TRBD1 (6 bases). Trimming took 7 bases from V and 2 from J, leaving 12 bases between them. There are 14 residues in the CDR3. Germline V gene sequence: CDR1 MNHNS, CDR2 SASEGT. The CDR3 protein is CASKQGSGNQPQHF. In DNA, the CDR3 is TGTGCCAGCAAGCAGGGGTCGGGCAATCAGCCCCAGCATTTT.

In its sample, this clonotype ranks as medium-sized. The rearrangement uses TRBV27 and TRBJ1-2; no clear D. CDR1 and CDR2 (germline): MNHEY, SMNVEV (reference sequence). V was cut by 2 bases and J by 3 bases, with 1 base left in between. This CDR3 is built from 11 residues. Here the CDR3 DNA reads TGTGCCAGCAGTTTAGACTATGGCTACACCTTC. Translation gives CASSLDYGYTF.

Concerning this clonotype: The junction departs from the called germline gene at one end, perhaps through a read error. The rearrangement uses TRBV20-1 and TRBJ1-4, with a possible D match to TRBD1 (6 bases). CDR1 is DFQATT, CDR2 SNEGSKA, per germline (reference sequence). This CDR3 contains 14 residues. CDR3: CSARAGGLREKLFF. CDR3 in DNA: TGCAGTGCCAGAGCCGGGGGGCTCCGAGAAAAACTGTTTTTT.

The CDR3 sequence is CASSYYLAGDEQYF. In nucleotides, the CDR3 is TGTGCCAGCAGTTACTATTTAGCGGGAGACGAGCAGTACTTC. The rearrangement joins TRBV6-2 or TRBV6-3 to TRBJ2-7; 9 bases align to TRBD2. The J segment lost 5 bases and the V segment lost 1 base, leaving 3 bases of the junction unmatched. CDR1 is MNHEY, CDR2 SVGEGT, per germline. The CDR3 spans 14 residues.

The gene calls are TRBV20-1 and TRBJ2-7; 7 positions match TRBD1. Per germline, CDR1 DFQATT and CDR2 SNEGSKA (reference sequence). CDR3 size: 14 residues. Trimming at V came to 7 bases and at J to 2 bases, leaving 11 bases not matched to a gene. CDR3 in DNA: TGCAGTGTCACCCGGGACAGCGACACCTACGAGCAGTACTTC. Translated: CSVTRDSDTYEQYF.

The V and J genes are TRBV7-3 and TRBJ2-6; 7 bases agree with TRBD1. The J segment lost 3 bases and the V segment lost 5 bases, leaving 4 bases of the junction unmatched. The CDR3 is made up of 15 amino acids. Germline V gene sequence: CDR1 SGHTA, CDR2 FQGTGA. The CDR3 loop is CASSLGGGGANVLTF. CDR3 coding DNA: TGTGCCAGCAGCCTAGGGGGCGGTGGGGCCAACGTCCTGACTTTC. Combining the CDR3 with reference TRBV7-3 and TRBJ2-6 gives the whole variable domain GAGVSQTPSNKVTEKGKYVELRCDPISGHTALYWYRQSLGQGPEFLIYFQGTGAADDSGLPNDRFFAVRPEGSVSTLKIQRTERGDSAVYLCASSLGGGGANVLTFGAGSRLTVL.

This clonotype came up a few times. The chain joins TRBV20-1 to TRBJ2-1; D is tentatively TRBD1 or TRBD2 (6 bases each). The CDR3 loop spans 15 amino acids. The V gene's germline CDR1 is DFQATT and CDR2 SNEGSKA (reference sequence). Trimming stripped 2 bases from V and 2 bases from J, with 13 bases between. This CDR3 is CSARRGPATYNEQFF. The CDR3 nucleotides are TGCAGTGCTAGACGGGGGCCAGCTACCTACAATGAGCAGTTCTTC.

The chain joins TRBV30 to TRBJ2-1; TRBD2 might be the D (6 bases). From germline, CDR1 is GTSNPN and CDR2 SVGIG (reference sequence). Trimming removed 4 bases at V and 2 bases at J, with 12 bases between. The length of the CDR3 is 14 residues. CDR3 DNA sequence: TGTGCCTGGAAGCTCGGGACTCCCTACAATGAGCAGTTCTTC. Protein product: CAWKLGTPYNEQFF.

This chain links TRBV7-2 with TRBJ1-1; 8 nucleotides agree with TRBD1. CDR1 and CDR2 (germline): SGHTA, FQGNSA. With 5 bases clipped from V and 1 base from J, the junction kept 6 bases outside the gene matches. The CDR3 sequence is 15 residues long. DNA of the CDR3: TGTGCCAGCAGCGCCGCCGGGACAGGGAACACTGAAGCTTTCTTT. This translates into CASSAAGTGNTEAFF.

J is TRBJ1-2 and V is TRBV18; TRBD1 aligns across 7 bases. This CDR3 is 13 amino acids long. The germline CDR1 and CDR2 sequences are KGHSH and LQKENI. J was trimmed by 7 bases and V by 0 bases; bases with no gene match: 2. The chain's CDR3 is CASSPPRGLGYTF. CDR3 in DNA: TGTGCCAGCTCACCACCTAGGGGGCTTGGCTACACCTTC.

The chain joins TRBV7-9 to TRBJ1-2, with TRBD1 matching 7 bases. Germline CDR1 SEHNR, CDR2 FQNEAQ (reference sequence). The CDR3 consists of 15 residues. V lost 0 bases and J lost 6; bases outside the gene matches: 7. CDR3 region: CASSLAGQERNGYTF. The DNA for the CDR3 is TGTGCCAGCAGCTTAGCAGGACAGGAACGTAATGGCTACACCTTC.

The gene calls are TRBV19 and TRBJ2-1, with a tentative D call TRBD2 (6 bases). CDR1 LNHDA and CDR2 SQIVND come from the germline V gene (reference sequence). This CDR3 has 15 residues. The germline V and J ends were trimmed by 1 base and 6 bases, with 13 bases remaining between them. The CDR3 DNA reads as TGTGCCAGTAGTATAGGCGGGGTAGCTATCAATGAGCAGTTCTTC. The encoded protein is CASSIGGVAINEQFF.

This chain connects TRBV19 to TRBJ2-6, with no clear D. V lost 2 bases and J 0 bases, leaving 5 bases between the germline ends. CDR3 length: 15 amino acids. Per the germline V gene, CDR1 is LNHDA and CDR2 is SQIVND (reference sequence). The CDR3 nucleotides read TGTGCCAGTAGTATACGGAGCTCTGGGGCCAACGTCCTGACTTTC. This sequence encodes CASSIRSSGANVLTF.

V gene TRBV6-1 combines with J gene TRBJ1-1; D ambiguous. The CDR3 totals 12 residues. Trimming removed 8 bases at V and 1 base at J, with 8 bases between. CDR1 and CDR2 (germline): MNHNS, SASEGT. CDR3 sequence reads: CASATPNTEAFF. As DNA, the CDR3 is TGTGCCAGCGCAACACCGAACACTGAAGCTTTCTTT.

This sequence joins TRBV20-1 and TRBJ1-5, with 8 bases matching TRBD1. Germline V gives CDR1 DFQATT, CDR2 SNEGSKA (reference sequence). The CDR3 is 16 amino acids. V lost 1 base and J lost 4; bases outside the gene matches: 9. In nucleotides, the CDR3 is TGCAGTGCTAGAGGGTTAGGAGACAGGGGAAATCAGCCCCAGCATTTT. The encoded protein is CSARGLGDRGNQPQHF.

This chain uses TRBV28 with TRBJ1-2, with TRBD1 matching over 11 bases. Germline V gives CDR1 MDHEN, CDR2 SYDVKM. V was pared by 6 bases and J by 8 bases, with 14 bases of the junction left unmatched. The CDR3 is 16 amino acids. CDR3 protein: CASRDASRDRGRGYTF. The CDR3 nucleotides are TGTGCCAGCAGGGATGCTAGCCGGGACAGGGGGAGAGGCTACACCTTC.

A few counts support this clonotype. V gene TRBV7-2 combines with J gene TRBJ2-5; the D is unclear. In germline, CDR1 is SGHTA, CDR2 FQGNSA. CDR3 size: 11 residues. Trimming cost V 3 bases and J 5 bases, with 4 bases left between them. CDR3 sequence: CASSFGETQYF. In DNA, the CDR3 is TGTGCCAGCAGCTTTGGGGAGACCCAGTACTTC. Drawing the rest from reference TRBV7-2 and TRBJ2-5, the complete variable domain is GAGVSQSPSNKVTEKGKDVELRCDPISGHTALYWYRQSLGQGLEFLIYFQGNSAPDKSGLPSDRFSAERTGGSVSTLTIQRTQQEDSAVYLCASSFGETQYFGPGTRLLVL.

This rearrangement joins TRBV10-3 to TRBJ1-2; perhaps TRBD1 as D (6 bases). The V end lost 3 bases, the J end lost 0 bases, and 11 bases lay between the germline ends. The CDR3 is 15 amino acids. Per germline, CDR1 ENHRY and CDR2 SYGVKD. CDR3 DNA sequence: TGTGCCATCAGTGAACAGGGCGCCACTAACTATGGCTACACCTTC. This translates into CAISEQGATNYGYTF.

The chain employs TRBV6-2 or TRBV6-3 and TRBJ2-1, with 12 bases identical to TRBD2. The CDR3 extends over 15 amino acids. Trimming took 5 bases from V and 4 from J; bases not matched to a gene: 3. Germline CDR1 MNHEY, CDR2 SVGEGT. CDR3 residues: CASSRGLAGYNEQFF. The DNA for the CDR3 is TGTGCCAGCAGTCGGGGACTAGCGGGTTACAATGAGCAGTTCTTC.

This clonotype came up a few times. The genes are TRBV5-1 and TRBJ1-2, with D maybe TRBD1 (5 bases). The CDR3 consists of 15 residues. Germline V gives CDR1 SGHRS, CDR2 YFSETQ. V was pared by 1 base and J by 0 bases, with 10 bases between. The CDR3 protein is CASSLSQGTNYGYTF. CDR3 in DNA: TGCGCCAGCAGCTTGTCGCAGGGCACTAACTATGGCTACACCTTC.